This T cell receptor (beta chain) was obtained from a study of T-cell reconstitution after alpha-beta-depleted transplantation in children (dated by TCRdb to the mid-2010s). In terms of the full investigation: T-cell immune reconstitution after TCRalphabeta/CD19-depleted allogeneic hematopoietic cell transplantation in children was quantitatively tracked in the study by means of TCR repertoire profiling.

Inclusive of the bounding cysteine and phenylalanine, the CDR3 is 15 residues long. The entry retains the CDR3 DNA only, 45 bases that are in frame from base 1. V and J lose 3 bases and 4 bases, and a span of 16 bases separates them. Via the germline V gene, CDR1 is SGHRS and CDR2 YFSETQ. The research as a whole found: Apparently early alphabetaT-cell count recovery about two months after transplant reportedly relied on only several hundred rapidly expanded clones derived from non-depleted graft cells. The high TCRbeta diversity at day 60 in some patients was ascribed to recipient T cells and intrathymic progenitors that had survived conditioning. Over subsequent months, a decline in hyperexpanded clone frequencies was noted, and after one year, T-cell counts and TCRbeta diversity were mostly ascribed to newly produced T cells.

Receptor amplification or capture employed PCR. Instrument used: Illumina HiSeq 2500. To normalize quantification of the TCRbeta repertoire, the TCR libraries were built with molecular barcoding that relied on unique molecular identifiers. TCRdb trimmed public reads at Q25 via fastp, called clones via MiXCR and kept in-frame beta chains. When rows share a CDR3 protein, they turn into one entry using the most common DNA and genes. This sample comprises 200,000 or so distinct CDR3 sequences, roughly 6.5% of them detected only once. The ten largest clones capture around 4.4% of the sample. Read against the paper, the sample's treatment or condition label means: allogeneic hematopoietic cell transplantation with graft depleted of TCRalphabeta T cells and CD19 B cells. The children who served as transplant recipients had been given grafts of TCRalphabeta/CD19-depleted allogeneic hematopoietic cells. This clonotype was picked up a small number of times. The antigen it binds to is not known. Per-base qualities were not stored, and no clone one base away is much larger.

The chain employs TRBV5-1 and TRBJ2-5; a tentative D match to TRBD1 spans 6 bases. This receptor was identified in a girl under three years old with combined immunodeficiency, due to receive a stem cell transplant. This sample comprised PBMCs, obtained before TCRalphabeta/CD19-depleted stem cell transplant. The DNA sequence is as follows: TGCGCCAGCAGCTACCGGGACACAATCACAGAGACCCAGTACTTC. Translated, this gives CASSYRDTITETQYF.